This entry lists 19 T cell receptor beta chains sequenced from one sample in a study of early T cells in non-severe SARS-CoV-2 infection. TCRdb reprocessed the 5' RACE reads via MiXCR and lists one record per CDR3 protein. The table shows fewer than 65,000 distinct CDR3 sequences, with approximately 6% occurring only once. This sample comprised whole blood, obtained at baseline. The receptors originated from an adult who was a healthcare worker with PCR-confirmed SARS-CoV-2 infection or an uninfected control (not recorded which).

This clonotype was seen at least ten times. The gene calls are TRBV12-3 or TRBV12-4 and TRBJ2-1, with TRBD1 matching over 9 bases. With 3 bases clipped from V and 10 bases from J, the junction kept 7 bases outside the gene matches. This CDR3 comprises 14 residues. CDR3 in amino acids: CASSFHDGQGEQFF. CDR3 DNA: TGTGCCAGCAGTTTTCACGACGGACAGGGGGAGCAGTTCTTC.

The sample holds many counts of this clonotype. The J gene is TRBJ2-1, the V gene TRBV5-6; D uncertain. V was cut by 0 bases and J by 3 bases, with 10 bases left in between. There are 15 residues in the CDR3. In germline, CDR1 is SGHDT, CDR2 YYEEEE. For the CDR3, the DNA is TGTGCCAGCAGCTTGGATCCGACAAGCTACAATGAGCAGTTCTTC. Its protein is CASSLDPTSYNEQFF.

This clonotype was seen ten or more times. This chain connects TRBV7-3 to TRBJ2-1; 8 bases line up with TRBD2. V shed 0 bases, J shed 4 bases, and the junction held 5 bases outside the gene matches. CDR3 length: 16 residues. Germline-derived CDR1 and CDR2 are SGHTA and FQGTGA. The CDR3 region has the DNA TGTGCCAGCAGCTTAACGTCCGGGACTAGTTACAATGAGCAGTTCTTC. Translated, it gives CASSLTSGTSYNEQFF.

This clonotype was recorded a few times. The chain has TRBV20-1 and TRBJ2-7; either TRBD1 or TRBD2 may fit D (5 bases each). Trimming left V 6 bases short and J 2 bases short, with 11 bases between. Germline V lookup: CDR1 DFQATT, CDR2 SNEGSKA (reference sequence). This CDR3 spans 12 amino acids. The CDR3 protein is CSAEGSPYEQYF. The CDR3 DNA follows: TGCAGTGCAGAGGGGTCCCCCTACGAGCAGTACTTC.

This clonotype showed up just a few times. CDR3 protein: CASSRSESGDLNYGYTF. The CDR3 DNA follows: TGCGCCAGCAGCAGATCCGAGTCTGGGGACTTAAACTATGGCTACACCTTC. The rearrangement joins TRBV4-1 to TRBJ1-2, with D maybe TRBD1 (5 bases). This CDR3 has 17 amino acids. The V gene's germline CDR1 is MGHRA and CDR2 YSYEKL. V lost 5 bases, J lost 2 bases, and 21 bases lay in between.

The J gene is TRBJ1-1, the V gene TRBV5-1; D uncertain. The CDR3 has 13 residues. Per germline, CDR1 SGHRS and CDR2 YFSETQ. V lost 4 bases to trimming and J lost 1 base, with 8 bases between them. CDR3 sequence (DNA): TGCGCCAGCAGCGTACCGCCGAACACTGAAGCTTTCTTT. Translation gives CASSVPPNTEAFF.

There are many counts of this clonotype. The chain couples TRBV2 to TRBJ2-7; 8 bases line up with TRBD1. Germline assignment: CDR1 SNHLY and CDR2 FYNNEI. J was trimmed by 8 bases and V by 6 bases; bases with no gene match: 9. The CDR3 covers 13 residues. CDR3 protein: CASRGTGSPQQYF. The CDR3 nucleotides are TGTGCCAGCAGGGGGACAGGTTCCCCTCAGCAGTACTTC.

This clonotype was detected many times. The J gene is TRBJ2-3, the V gene TRBV27; TRBD2 agrees at 12 bases. CDR3 size: 18 residues. The V gene end was trimmed by 4 bases and the J gene end by 2 bases; junction bases not matched to a gene: 10. CDR1 and CDR2 from the germline V gene are MNHEY and SMNVEV (reference sequence). CDR3 DNA sequence: TGTGCCAGCAGTTGGGCTAGCGGGGGGGGCTCCCACACAGATACGCAGTATTTT. Encoded protein: CASSWASGGGSHTDTQYF.

This clonotype was found many times. V gene TRBV20-1 combines with J gene TRBJ2-7; 7 nucleotides line up with TRBD2. The CDR3 is made up of 13 amino acids. V gave up 6 bases and J gave up 4 bases; unmatched junction bases: 9. Germline-derived CDR1 and CDR2 are DFQATT and SNEGSKA (reference sequence). The CDR3 protein is CSAHTSASYEQYF. The CDR3 nucleotides are TGCAGTGCCCATACTAGCGCTTCATACGAGCAGTACTTC.

The V gene is TRBV20-1, the J gene TRBJ2-1, with 7 positions matching TRBD2. In germline, CDR1 is DFQATT, CDR2 SNEGSKA (reference sequence). Losses at the gene ends were 7 bases for V and 7 bases for J; bases not matched to a gene: 10. The CDR3 length is 13 residues. CDR3 DNA sequence: TGCAGTGGTATAGCGGGCACGTTGAATGAGCAGTTCTTC. As protein: CSGIAGTLNEQFF.

This clonotype was recorded many times. The gene calls are TRBV7-8 and TRBJ1-5; D gene unclear. CDR1 is SGHVS, CDR2 FQNEAQ, per germline. This CDR3 spans 15 amino acids. The V end was cut by 2 bases, the J end by 1 base, with 9 bases between. CDR3 region: CASSLQAESNQPQHF. The CDR3 DNA reads TGTGCCAGCAGCTTACAGGCAGAAAGCAATCAGCCCCAGCATTTT.

This rearrangement joins TRBV7-9 to TRBJ2-1, with 8 bases matching TRBD2. This CDR3 spans 13 amino acids. CDR1 is SEHNR, CDR2 FQNEAQ, per germline (reference sequence). The trim removed 10 bases at V and 9 bases at J, leaving 11 bases unmatched. The CDR3 spells CATSGREVGEQFF. The CDR3 DNA reads as TGTGCCACCTCGGGGCGGGAGGTGGGTGAGCAGTTCTTC.

This clonotype was recorded many times. This chain connects TRBV20-1 to TRBJ2-1; TRBD2 is a possible D gene (5 bases). The CDR3 length is 13 residues. The V gene lost 3 bases and the J gene lost 8 bases, with 14 bases spanning the gap. Germline CDR1 is DFQATT and CDR2 is SNEGSKA (reference sequence). The CDR3 spells CSASQLVVHEQFF. The CDR3 nucleotides are TGCAGTGCTAGCCAACTAGTCGTCCATGAGCAGTTCTTC.

This clonotype appeared many times. This chain connects TRBV9 to TRBJ2-1; 7 bases line up with TRBD2. This CDR3 comprises 12 residues. The germline gives CDR1 SGDLS, CDR2 YYNGEE. After removal of 3 bases from V and 10 bases from J, the junction contained 4 bases not matched to a gene. The chain's CDR3 is CASSGAGLEQFF. In nucleotides, the CDR3 is TGTGCCAGCAGCGGAGCGGGACTCGAGCAGTTCTTC.

This clonotype was recorded at least ten times. The rearrangement uses TRBV5-1 and TRBJ2-1; D perhaps matches TRBD1 (5 bases). With 0 bases removed from V and 5 bases from J, the gap between germline ends came to 9 bases. CDR3 length: 14 amino acids. Germline-derived CDR1 and CDR2 are SGHRS and YFSETQ. CDR3 protein: CASSLGADNNEQFF. DNA for the CDR3: TGCGCCAGCAGCTTGGGGGCGGACAACAATGAGCAGTTCTTC.

This chain connects TRBV7-6 to TRBJ2-1; a weak D match, TRBD1 (6 bases). The V and J ends lost 4 bases and 8 bases respectively, with 12 bases between them. Per germline, CDR1 SGHVS and CDR2 FNYEAQ. The CDR3 is 13 residues long. CDR3 protein: CASSSNYRDEQFF. DNA for the CDR3: TGTGCCAGCAGCTCCAACTACAGGGATGAGCAGTTCTTC. The entire variable domain, with the rest obtained from reference TRBV7-6 and TRBJ2-1, is as follows: GAGVSQSPRYKVTKRGQDVALRCDPISGHVSLYWYRQALGQGPEFLTYFNYEAQQDKSGLPNDRFSAERPEGSISTLTIQRTEQRDSAMYRCASSSNYRDEQFFGPGTRLTVL.

The V gene is TRBV3-1, the J gene TRBJ1-5; D remains unclear. This CDR3 comprises 13 residues. Trimming removed 0 bases at V and 7 bases at J, with 7 bases between. Germline assignment: CDR1 LGHDT and CDR2 YNNKEL (reference sequence). The DNA of the CDR3 is TGTGCCAGCAGCCAAGATCTAAGACAGCCCCAGCATTTT. It codes for CASSQDLRQPQHF.

The table lists this clonotype with many counts. The chain couples TRBV9 to TRBJ2-3; unclear D gene. Trimming removed 0 bases from V and 4 bases from J, with 6 bases in between. The CDR3 spans 13 residues. Germline V lookup: CDR1 SGDLS, CDR2 YYNGEE. CDR3 protein: CASSVGYADTQYF. DNA for the CDR3: TGTGCCAGCAGCGTAGGCTACGCAGATACGCAGTATTTT. The variable domain in full, with the rest retrieved from reference TRBV9 and TRBJ2-3, is DSGVTQTPKHLITATGQRVTLRCSPRSGDLSVYWYQQSLDQGLQFLIQYYNGEERAKGNILERFSAQQFPDLHSELNLSSLELGDSALYFCASSVGYADTQYFGPGTRLTVL.

This clonotype was seen many times. The V call is TRBV10-1, the J call TRBJ2-5; D remains ambiguous. V lost 2 bases to trimming and J lost 2 bases, with 12 bases between them. CDR3 length equals 15 residues. CDR1 and CDR2 (germline): WNHNN, SYGVQD (reference sequence). The CDR3 sequence is CASSEEGLRQETQYF. The CDR3 coding sequence is TGCGCCAGCAGTGAGGAAGGGCTAAGGCAAGAGACCCAGTACTTC.